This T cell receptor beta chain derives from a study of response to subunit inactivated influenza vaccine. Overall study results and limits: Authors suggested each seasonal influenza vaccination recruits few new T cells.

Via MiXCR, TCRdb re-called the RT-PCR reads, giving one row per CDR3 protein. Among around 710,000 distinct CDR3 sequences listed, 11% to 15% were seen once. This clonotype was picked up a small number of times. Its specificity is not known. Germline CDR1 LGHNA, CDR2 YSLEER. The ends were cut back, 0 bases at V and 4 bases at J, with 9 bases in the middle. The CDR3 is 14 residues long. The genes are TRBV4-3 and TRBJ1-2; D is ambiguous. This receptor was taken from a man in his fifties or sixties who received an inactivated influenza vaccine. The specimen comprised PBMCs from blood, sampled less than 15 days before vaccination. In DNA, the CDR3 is TGCGCCAGCAGCCAAGATTTAACAGCCTATGGCTACACCTTC. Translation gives CASSQDLTAYGYTF.